These T cell receptor beta chains were read from a single sample in a study of blood T cell repertoires in COVID-19. Clones were read by immunoSEQ multiplex PCR, and TCRdb kept only the in-frame ones, dropping some. Here the sample spans under 200,000 clones, roughly 90% being singletons. Sequenced input: PBMCs or T cells enriched from blood (not recorded which). These TCRs come from a woman between 18 and 29 years old who had recovered from COVID-19. CDR3s leave out the opening cysteine and the closing phenylalanine or tryptophan.

CDR3 protein: ASHAGQGQGYT
V gene: TRBV18

CDR3 protein: ASSGQPSSYNEQF
V gene: TRBV6-5

CDR3 protein: ASSLAHGETQY
V gene: TRBV5-1

CDR3 protein: ASSSDGVLGEQY
V gene: TRBV5-1

CDR3 protein: ASSPVDRGAGQPQH
V gene: TRBV4-1

CDR3 protein: ASSQVGRQGPTNEKLF
V gene: TRBV4-2

CDR3 protein: ASSRDRGGEKLF
V gene: TRBV11-2

CDR3 protein: ASVSGNYGYT
V gene: TRBV19

CDR3 protein: ASSPPGRGGSGELF
V gene: TRBV18

CDR3 protein: ASSQLGLSYEQY
V gene: TRBV3-1/TRBV3-2

CDR3 protein: AWSPLAGPKTQY
V gene: TRBV30

CDR3 protein: ASSPNRDRVGNEQF
V gene: TRBV5-4

CDR3 protein: ASSHHGQGAYEQY
V gene: TRBV5-1

CDR3 protein: ASSLRPTRRYTEAF
V gene: TRBV13

CDR3 protein: ASDTLQGDNSPLH
V gene: TRBV28

CDR3 protein: ATSRGGAGSETQY
V gene: TRBV15

CDR3 protein: ASRAILAGREQF
V gene: TRBV11-2

CDR3 protein: ASSRAGDSYEQY
V gene: TRBV18

CDR3 protein: ASEPPFTDTQY
V gene: TRBV2

CDR3 protein: ASSSTGFPFQY
V gene: TRBV27

CDR3 protein: ASSRDWYNEQF
V gene: TRBV28

CDR3 protein: ASSGGQGSQPQH
V gene: TRBV2

CDR3 protein: ASSSGTSGRADEQF
V gene: TRBV3-1/TRBV3-2

CDR3 protein: AIRAGTTGTDTQY
V gene: TRBV10-3

CDR3 protein: ASSIVQANQPQH
V gene: TRBV19

CDR3 protein: ASRTSAILGTEAF
V gene: TRBV5-1

CDR3 protein: ASSRGLSYEQY
V gene: TRBV3-1/TRBV3-2

CDR3 protein: ASHSSDTGELF
V gene: TRBV7-9

CDR3 protein: ASSATPSAANYGYT
V gene: TRBV5-1

CDR3 protein: ASSYSGTTGDTQY
V gene: TRBV6-5

CDR3 protein: ASSFKRYSYEQY
V gene: TRBV28

CDR3 protein: ASSSLAGSSYNEQF
V gene: TRBV27

CDR3 protein: ASSSGSPGLAGYEQY
V gene: TRBV2

CDR3 protein: ASSSGDRGRTGELF
V gene: TRBV5-1

CDR3 protein: ASSTGLAGGNLDTQY
V gene: TRBV5-1

CDR3 protein: ASRAVRTDTQY
V gene: TRBV27

CDR3 protein: ASSSLAGVTYEQY
V gene: TRBV19

CDR3 protein: ASSSKLAGNTGELF
V gene: TRBV5-1

CDR3 protein: ASSYWQGGSNQPQH
V gene: TRBV6-9

CDR3 protein: ASKRRGLPAGQY
V gene: TRBV2

CDR3 protein: ASSLLPGQQDNEQF
V gene: TRBV28

CDR3 protein: ASSRGVETQY
V gene: TRBV3-1/TRBV3-2

CDR3 protein: ASSPGGGNYEQY
V gene: TRBV5-6

CDR3 protein: ASSLDSSGMWETQY
V gene: TRBV7-2

CDR3 protein: SASPTSAIYEQY
V gene: TRBV20-1

CDR3 protein: ASSPGTGSTDTQY
V gene: TRBV11-3

CDR3 protein: ASSPPGLGTYEQY
V gene: TRBV6-5

CDR3 protein: ASQPQGANNSPLH
V gene: TRBV6-5

CDR3 protein: ASSQARLAGGNEQF
V gene: TRBV3-1/TRBV3-2

CDR3 protein: ASSEISGSYNEQF
V gene: TRBV6-1